This T cell receptor (beta chain) was obtained from a study of CD8+CD57+ T cells in acquired aplastic anemia. Study-wide context: As sequenced from healthy donors, CD4+ cells averaged about 10.8 million reads. General study findings and limits: Patients shared twenty-nine CD8+ CDR3 sequences with controls.

The TCR beta profiling, which covered VDJ combination and CDR3 sequence, was carried out using genomic DNA as the template. Each CDR3 protein is one row after TCRdb ran MiXCR on the reads. The sample contains 200,000 to 250,000 distinct CDR3 sequences, 61% of which appear only once. V gave up 1 base and J gave up 11 bases, with 17 bases separating them. CDR1 and CDR2 from the germline V gene are SGHKS and YYEKEE (reference sequence). This CDR3 spans 14 amino acids. To note about this clonotype: What it recognizes is unknown.

The TCR was taken from a human donor in good health. This sequence joins TRBV5-5 and TRBJ2-3; TRBD2 might be the D (6 bases). Sample: sorted CD4+, CD8+, or CD8+CD57+ T cells (not recorded which) from PBMCs. The CDR3 region is CASSLTREAYEQYF. The CDR3 DNA follows: TGTGCCAGCAGCTTGACCAGGGAGGCCTACGAGCAGTATTTT.